This T cell receptor beta chain was sequenced in a study of blood T cell repertoires in COVID-19. Study-wide context: Whether acute or convalescent, the COVID-19 samples came from the United States, Italy and Spain. T cells, B-cell-depleted T cells, or PBMCs provided the cDNA or gDNA that served as material.

In the original workflow: Scientists estimated how many nucleated cells there were by amplifying reference gene primers. Sequencing was performed with immunoSEQ multiplex PCR; in TCRdb, only in-frame clones are kept and a portion is missing. That table supplies the V and J calls and clone size; D and trimming were determined from the DNA. The sample carries more than 150,000 clones, 60% to 80% recorded once. Per the germline V gene, CDR1 is ENHRY and CDR2 is SYGVKD. The CDR3 totals 15 residues. Trimming removed 3 bases from V and 2 bases from J; junction bases left unmatched: 6. The source is a woman aged 70-85 years with acute or convalescent COVID-19. This chain links TRBV10-3 with TRBJ2-5, with 7 bases aligning to TRBD2. Source material: peripheral blood. The CDR3 coding sequence is TGTGCCATCAGTGAATCGGGAGGACCGCAAGAGACCCAGTACTTC. It yields the protein CAISESGGPQETQYF.